Below, 9 T cell receptor beta chains from the same sample are listed, as sequenced in a study of identical twins. MiXCR, run by TCRdb on the 5' RACE reads, gives a single entry per CDR3 protein. The table shows hundreds of thousands of distinct CDR3 sequences, with under 9% occurring only once. These records were also assigned to another study, of yellow fever vaccine responses in identical twins.

Sequencing used PBMCs. These receptor sequences come from a woman between 18 and 29 years old in good health.

The gene calls are TRBV29-1 and TRBJ2-7; no reliable D call. The germline V gene has CDR1 SQVTM and CDR2 ANQGSEA. Trimming cost V 6 bases and J 2 bases, with 14 bases left between them. There are 13 residues in the CDR3. DNA for the CDR3: TGCAGCGTCGCCCCCGGCAGAGCCTACGAGCAGTACTTC. Its translation: CSVAPGRAYEQYF.

This chain links TRBV12-3 or TRBV12-4 with TRBJ2-1; D is tentatively TRBD1 or TRBD2 (10 bases each). Deletions cut 4 bases from V and 4 bases from J, with 26 bases between. The CDR3 loop spans 19 amino acids. The CDR3 loop reads CASSWDRGLLAGPYNEQFF. CDR3 nucleotides: TGTGCCAGCAGTTGGGACAGGGGTTTACTAGCGGGACCGTACAATGAGCAGTTCTTC.

The rearrangement uses TRBV29-1 and TRBJ2-1; D is possibly TRBD1 (5 bases). Germline CDR1 SQVTM, CDR2 ANQGSEA. The CDR3 spans 13 residues. Trimming stripped 5 bases from V and 10 bases from J, with 18 bases between. CDR3 nucleotide sequence: TGCAGCGTTCTAGGGGCTAGGGTTGGCGAGCAGTTCTTC. Protein: CSVLGARVGEQFF.

In its sample, this clonotype was seen a few times. V and J are TRBV5-1 and TRBJ2-2; no reliable D call. CDR3 size: 15 residues. Between the trimmed V and J ends, which lost 0 bases and 3 bases, there was a span of 9 bases. Germline V CDR1 and CDR2: SGHRS, YFSETQ. The CDR3 reads CASSLEPSHTGELFF. The DNA of the CDR3 is TGCGCCAGCAGCTTGGAGCCATCCCACACCGGGGAGCTGTTTTTT.

The chain links TRBV20-1 to TRBJ2-5; D is uncertain. The CDR3 consists of 14 residues. Germline CDR1 is DFQATT and CDR2 is SNEGSKA (reference sequence). Deletions cut 0 bases from V and 5 bases from J, with 13 bases between. The CDR3 nucleotides read TGCAGTGCTAGAGACAGACGGTGGACGGAGACCCAGTACTTC. It is translated as CSARDRRWTETQYF.

This clonotype was seen repeatedly, ten times or more. CDR3 sequence reads: CATSQGSSGSLQETQYF. The CDR3 nucleotides read TGTGCCACCAGCCAAGGAAGTAGCGGGAGCCTCCAAGAGACCCAGTACTTC. The chain is built from TRBV15 and TRBJ2-5, with 9 bases identical to TRBD2. This CDR3 spans 17 amino acids. The trim removed 5 bases at V and 1 base at J, leaving 11 bases unmatched. Germline lookup yields CDR1 LNHNV and CDR2 YYDKDF (reference sequence). Supplemented by reference TRBV15 and TRBJ2-5, the full variable domain reads DAMVIQNPRYQVTQFGKPVTLSCSQTLNHNVMYWYQQKSSQAPKLLFHYYDKDFNNEADTPDNFQSRRPNTSFCFLDIRSPGLGDTAMYLCATSQGSSGSLQETQYFGPGTRLLVL.

This clonotype occurred a few times. This chain joins TRBV21-1 and TRBJ2-4; TRBD1 is the table's D call, not checked against the DNA. TRBV21-1 is designated a pseudogene. This CDR3 region has 18 residues. The CDR3 sequence: CASSKVSPGQVAKNIQYF. As DNA, the CDR3 is TGTGCCAGCAGCAAAGTTTCCCCCGGACAGGTAGCCAAAAACATTCAGTACTTC.

This clonotype was recorded at least ten times. CDR3 sequence: CASSYDRYYGYTF. The DNA for the CDR3 is TGTGCCAGCAGCTACGACAGATACTATGGCTACACCTTC. V and J are TRBV12-3 or TRBV12-4 and TRBJ1-2; possibly TRBD1 for D (5 bases). The V gene lost 6 bases and the J gene lost 3 bases, with 11 bases spanning the gap. This CDR3 spans 13 amino acids.

This clonotype was seen at least ten times. This chain joins TRBV20-1 and TRBJ1-1, with 7 bases matching TRBD1. V was clipped by 6 bases and J by 3 bases; unmatched bases: 1. The CDR3 sequence is 11 residues long. Germline V gene data show CDR1 as DFQATT and CDR2 as SNEGSKA (reference sequence). This CDR3 reads CSADRDTEAFF. CDR3 DNA: TGCAGTGCCGACAGGGACACTGAAGCTTTCTTT.